The 24 T cell receptor beta chains below all came from one sample that was sequenced in a study of response to subunit inactivated influenza vaccine. TCRdb passed the RT-PCR reads through MiXCR, listing each CDR3 protein once. The data show just under 550,000 distinct CDR3 sequences, around a quarter seen once. The same specimen was also included in a second study, on T cells expressing NK-cell markers. That study reports: What made the TCR beta cDNA was 5'RACE template switching with UMIs.

The input for sequencing was CD4+ T cells sorted from PBMCs, taken approximately 13 days after vaccination. These receptors were obtained from a man in his fifties or sixties who received an inactivated influenza vaccine.

There are a few counts of this clonotype. The chain couples TRBV12-3 or TRBV12-4 to TRBJ1-3, with D maybe TRBD1 (5 bases). This CDR3 has 15 residues. The V end was cut by 6 bases, the J end by 4 bases, with 16 bases between. CDR3 sequence reads: CASSVQPAGGNTIYF. The CDR3 nucleotides read TGTGCCAGCAGCGTACAGCCGGCAGGGGGAAACACCATATATTTT.

The chain recombines TRBV28 with TRBJ1-1; 7 bases fit TRBD1. J lost 5 bases, V lost 5 bases, and 14 bases had no gene match. CDR3 length: 16 amino acids. Germline lookup yields CDR1 MDHEN and CDR2 SYDVKM. This CDR3 is CASSPPVPRQGTEAFF. The CDR3 nucleotides are TGTGCCAGCAGTCCTCCCGTTCCCAGACAGGGTACTGAAGCTTTCTTT.

V usage is TRBV20-1 and J usage is TRBJ2-2; 7 bases align to TRBD1. The CDR3 is 14 amino acids. Germline-derived CDR1 and CDR2 are DFQATT and SNEGSKA (reference sequence). Germline trimming cut 1 base from V and 4 bases from J; bases unmatched to any gene: 3. The chain's CDR3 is CSARGGTATGELFF. The DNA for the CDR3 is TGCAGTGCTAGAGGTGGGACAGCCACCGGGGAGCTGTTTTTT.

This sequence joins TRBV5-4 and TRBJ2-1, with TRBD2 matching 7 bases. From germline, CDR1 is SGHNT and CDR2 YYREEE (reference sequence). This CDR3 has 14 residues. V was pared by 1 base and J by 6 bases, with 4 bases of the junction left unmatched. CDR3 nucleotide sequence: TGTGCCAGCAGCTTGCGCGGGAGTGGCAATGAGCAGTTCTTC. This sequence encodes CASSLRGSGNEQFF.

This clonotype was seen a handful of times. This chain connects TRBV21-1 to TRBJ1-4. TRBV21-1 represents a pseudogene. The CDR3 is 15 residues long. Here the CDR3 reads CASSFPSTIREKLFF. For the CDR3, the DNA is TGTGCCAGCAGTTTTCCGTCGACGATACGAGAAAAACTGTTTTTT.

This clonotype was seen a handful of times. The V and J genes are TRBV6-2 or TRBV6-3 and TRBJ2-3, with 8 positions matching TRBD1. V was clipped by 2 bases and J by 4 bases; unmatched bases: 5. CDR3 length: 15 amino acids. From germline, CDR1 is MNHEY and CDR2 SVGEGT. As DNA, the CDR3 is TGTGCCAGCAGTTACGGGGACAGGTTCGCAGATACGCAGTATTTT. This gives the protein CASSYGDRFADTQYF.

This clonotype has ten or more counts. The rearrangement joins TRBV5-1 to TRBJ1-1, with 7 bases lining up with TRBD1. The V and J ends lost 3 bases and 5 bases, in that order; junction bases with no gene match: 7. CDR3 length: 14 amino acids. Germline V gene sequence: CDR1 SGHRS, CDR2 YFSETQ. CDR3 nucleotide sequence: TGCGCCAGCAGCTCGGGCACAGGGGCGACTGAAGCTTTCTTT. Its protein is CASSSGTGATEAFF.

The chain couples TRBV30 to TRBJ2-2; no clear D gene. This CDR3 is built from 13 residues. The germline V gene has CDR1 GTSNPN and CDR2 SVGIG (reference sequence). The germline V and J ends were trimmed by 0 bases and 4 bases, with 6 bases remaining between them. The CDR3 DNA is TGTGCCTGGAGTGTGGCAGGCACCGGGGAGCTGTTTTTT. Amino acid sequence: CAWSVAGTGELFF.

The rearrangement uses TRBV20-1 and TRBJ2-5, with unresolved D. In germline, CDR1 is DFQATT, CDR2 SNEGSKA (reference sequence). This CDR3 contains 16 residues. Between the trimmed V and J ends, which lost 0 bases and 7 bases, there was a span of 21 bases. The CDR3 DNA reads as TGCAGTGCTAGAGATGGGCTCAACCCGGATCGATGGACCCAGTACTTC. Its protein product is CSARDGLNPDRWTQYF.

The chain couples TRBV15 to TRBJ2-2; 12 bases align to TRBD1. J was trimmed by 9 bases and V by 0 bases; bases with no gene match: 5. CDR3 length: 16 residues. The germline gives CDR1 LNHNV, CDR2 YYDKDF (reference sequence). The CDR3 bases are TGTGCCACCAGCAGAGATAAGGGACAGGGGGCCCGGGAGCTGTTTTTT. Protein sequence: CATSRDKGQGARELFF.

The J gene is TRBJ2-2, the V gene TRBV12-3 or TRBV12-4; D is unclear. The CDR3 loop spans 15 amino acids. V dropped 0 bases and J dropped 4 bases, with 9 bases sitting between them. The CDR3 DNA is TGTGCCAGCAGTTTAGCGCAGAAAAGCACCGGGGAGCTGTTTTTT. This encodes CASSLAQKSTGELFF.

This clonotype was seen a handful of times. In nucleotides, the CDR3 is TGCAGTGCTAGAGTGGGCAGGGGGTATAGCAATCAGCCCCAGCATTTT. Encoded protein: CSARVGRGYSNQPQHF. The chain links TRBV20-1 to TRBJ1-5; 7 bases agree with TRBD1. The J segment lost 0 bases and the V segment lost 1 base, leaving 6 bases of the junction unmatched. The CDR3 runs 16 residues. The V gene's germline CDR1 is DFQATT and CDR2 SNEGSKA (reference sequence).

The sample holds one count of this clonotype. V is TRBV7-2 and J is TRBJ2-7, with a weak D call TRBD1 (5 bases). The CDR3 covers 14 residues. CDR1 and CDR2 from the germline V gene are SGHTA and FQGNSA. Trimming took off 0 bases at V and 3 bases at J, with 9 bases between the two ends. The CDR3 DNA reads as TGTGCCAGCAGCTTAGCAGATCAGGGCTACGAGCAGTACTTC. Amino acid sequence: CASSLADQGYEQYF.

The table lists this clonotype with a few counts. The J gene is TRBJ2-2, the V gene TRBV29-1; D is possibly TRBD1 or TRBD2 (5 bases each). The CDR3 totals 15 residues. V lost 3 bases to trimming and J lost 4 bases, with 15 bases between them. Germline assignment: CDR1 SQVTM and CDR2 ANQGSEA. CDR3 in amino acids: CSVEGPDSLTGELFF. The CDR3 nucleotides are TGCAGCGTTGAGGGACCTGACAGCCTCACCGGGGAGCTGTTTTTT.

There are many counts of this clonotype. J is TRBJ2-2 and V is TRBV12-3 or TRBV12-4; perhaps D is TRBD1 or TRBD2 (5 bases each). V dropped 6 bases and J dropped 8 bases, with 19 bases sitting between them. The CDR3 has 15 amino acids. CDR3 in DNA: TGTGCCAGCAGCACCGGGACCAACCCTAGGGGGGAGCTGTTTTTT. As protein: CASSTGTNPRGELFF.

This sequence joins TRBV2 and TRBJ2-2; 9 bases align to TRBD1. CDR1 is SNHLY, CDR2 FYNNEI, per germline. The CDR3 runs 15 residues. Unmatched junction bases numbered 8, after V lost 6 bases and J lost 6 bases. CDR3 DNA: TGTGCCAGCAGCTCGGACAGGGGAGGGGCCGGGGAGCTGTTTTTT. Residues: CASSSDRGGAGELFF.

This clonotype occurred a few times. The rearrangement joins TRBV5-1 to TRBJ2-3; 11 nucleotides agree with TRBD2. V shed 0 bases and J 7 bases; nucleotides not matched to a gene: 7. In germline, CDR1 is SGHRS, CDR2 YFSETQ. The CDR3 runs to 16 residues. The CDR3 protein is CASSLAVAGGPNTQYF. As DNA, the CDR3 is TGCGCCAGCAGCTTGGCGGTAGCGGGGGGGCCAAATACGCAGTATTTT. The full variable domain, in which reference TRBV5-1 and TRBJ2-3 provide the parts outside the CDR3, is KAGVTQTPRYLIKTRGQQVTLSCSPISGHRSVSWYQQTPGQGLQFLFEYFSETQRNKGNFPGRFSGRQFSNSRSEMNVSTLELGDSALYLCASSLAVAGGPNTQYFGPGTRLTVL.

The V call is TRBV11-3, the J call TRBJ2-2, with 9 nucleotides matching TRBD1. Germline V gene lookup returns CDR1 SGHNT and CDR2 YENEEA. Germline trimming cut 5 bases from V and 6 bases from J; bases unmatched to any gene: 7. The length of the CDR3 is 15 residues. The CDR3 loop reads CASSVGTGLAGELFF. The CDR3 bases are TGTGCCAGCAGCGTCGGGACAGGGCTTGCCGGGGAGCTGTTTTTT.

The chain employs TRBV12-3 or TRBV12-4 and TRBJ2-6; 8 nucleotides match TRBD2. This CDR3 region has 17 residues. V lost 5 bases, J lost 0 bases, and 6 bases stayed unmatched. The CDR3 protein is CASSPGGSNSGANVLTF. CDR3 DNA sequence: TGTGCCAGCAGTCCGGGGGGGAGCAACTCTGGGGCCAACGTCCTGACTTTC.

This clonotype was detected many times. For the CDR3, the DNA is TGTGCCACCAACGGGCGGTTAGACTACGAGCAGTACTTC. It specifies CATNGRLDYEQYF. The chain employs TRBV10-3 and TRBJ2-7; no firm D call. The CDR3 has 13 amino acids. With 10 bases removed from V and 3 bases from J, the gap between germline ends came to 16 bases. The germline gives CDR1 ENHRY, CDR2 SYGVKD.

The CDR3 is CASSLSSGGANLRNEQFF. The CDR3 DNA sequence: TGCGCCAGCAGCCTCTCTAGCGGGGGGGCTAATTTGCGCAATGAGCAGTTCTTC. The rearrangement joins TRBV5-1 to TRBJ2-1; TRBD2 matches 12 bases. This CDR3 region has 18 residues. CDR1 is SGHRS, CDR2 YFSETQ, per germline. V dropped 4 bases and J dropped 6; count of bases not matched to a gene: 14. Using reference TRBV5-1 and TRBJ2-1 for the parts outside the CDR3, the full variable domain is KAGVTQTPRYLIKTRGQQVTLSCSPISGHRSVSWYQQTPGQGLQFLFEYFSETQRNKGNFPGRFSGRQFSNSRSEMNVSTLELGDSALYLCASSLSSGGANLRNEQFFGPGTRLTVL.

CDR3 amino acids: CASSSWTSGQETQYF. As DNA, the CDR3 is TGTGCCAGCAGTTCCTGGACTAGCGGGCAAGAGACCCAGTACTTC. This chain connects TRBV6-5 to TRBJ2-5; 11 bases are a match to TRBD2. Germline V gives CDR1 MNHEY, CDR2 SVGAGI. The CDR3 is made up of 15 amino acids. The V segment lost 4 bases and the J segment 2 bases; nucleotides outside the gene matches: 3.

In this sample, this clonotype turned up a few times. V gene TRBV24-1 combines with J gene TRBJ1-6, with a possible D match to TRBD1 (5 bases). Germline-derived CDR1 and CDR2 are KGHDR and SFDVKD. V was trimmed by 2 bases and J by 10 bases, leaving 11 bases between them. The CDR3 covers 14 residues. The CDR3 reads CATSDSPRGSPLHF. CDR3 nucleotides: TGTGCCACCAGTGATTCCCCGAGGGGCTCACCCCTCCACTTT.

This clonotype was recorded a few times. The chain links TRBV7-2 to TRBJ2-1; 10 bases fit TRBD2. With 0 bases clipped from V and 6 bases from J, the junction kept 8 bases outside the gene matches. The CDR3 contains 17 residues. Germline V gene lookup returns CDR1 SGHTA and CDR2 FQGNSA. As DNA, the CDR3 is TGTGCCAGCAGCTTAGCGAGCGGGAGGGCCCCGGGCAATGAGCAGTTCTTC. Translated: CASSLASGRAPGNEQFF.